Below are 21 T cell receptor beta chains sequenced from a single sample in a study of Tregs in tolerant kidney transplant recipients. Only in-frame clones appear in the TCRdb table, and some are missing; sequencing was by immunoSEQ multiplex PCR. The sample holds 100,000 to 120,000 clones, 90% seen once. The sequenced sample was CD4+ T cells from blood, obtained before the transplant. These receptors all come from a human donor who received a combined kidney and bone marrow transplant.

The chain is built from TRBV7-8 and TRBJ2-7; the match to TRBD1 covers 9 bases. Trimming removed 5 bases from V and 5 bases from J; junction bases left unmatched: 7. This CDR3 is 14 amino acids long. The germline CDR1 and CDR2 sequences are SGHVS and FQNEAQ. DNA of the CDR3: TGTGCCAGCAGCCCTTGGACAGGGGCTAACGAGCAGTACTTC. This codes for CASSPWTGANEQYF.

This chain joins TRBV6-1 and TRBJ2-7; TRBD1 aligns across 11 bases. Germline assignment: CDR1 MNHNS and CDR2 SASEGT. The CDR3 extends over 15 amino acids. The trim removed 6 bases at V and 3 bases at J, leaving 7 bases unmatched. CDR3 loop: CASRAGQGAFYEQYF. The CDR3 bases are TGTGCCAGCAGAGCCGGACAGGGGGCCTTCTACGAGCAGTACTTC.

The chain carries TRBV27 and TRBJ2-7, with 8 bases identical to TRBD2. The junction had 7 bases not matched to a gene; V was cut back by 3 bases and J by 9 bases. The CDR3 runs to 13 residues. Germline CDR1 reads MNHEY; CDR2 reads SMNVEV (reference sequence). The CDR3 is CASSLGREAVQYF. DNA of the CDR3: TGTGCCAGCAGTTTGGGGCGGGAGGCCGTGCAGTACTTC.

The chain couples TRBV6-1 to TRBJ2-1, with D perhaps TRBD1 (5 bases). Germline lookup yields CDR1 MNHNS and CDR2 SASEGT. This CDR3 comprises 14 residues. The V gene lost 7 bases and the J gene lost 1 base, with 11 bases spanning the gap. The CDR3 reads CASTGAVSYNEQFF. The CDR3 DNA reads as TGTGCCAGCACTGGGGCAGTTTCCTACAATGAGCAGTTCTTC.

The chain has TRBV7-9 and TRBJ1-3; 10 nucleotides agree with TRBD1. The CDR3 spans 17 residues. CDR1 is SEHNR, CDR2 FQNEAQ, per germline (reference sequence). The J segment lost 4 bases and the V segment lost 3 bases, leaving 9 bases of the junction unmatched. The CDR3 loop reads CASSLAGTGVSGNTIYF. DNA for the CDR3: TGTGCCAGCAGCTTGGCAGGGACAGGGGTTTCAGGAAACACCATATATTTT.

The chain carries TRBV19 and TRBJ1-2; 8 bases are a match to TRBD1. V lost 4 bases to trimming and J lost 7 bases; unmatched junction nucleotides: 14. The CDR3 is 16 amino acids. Germline values: CDR1 LNHDA, CDR2 SQIVND (reference sequence). The CDR3: CASSNTRTGKLVGYTF. The CDR3 DNA is TGTGCCAGTAGTAATACCCGGACAGGGAAATTGGTTGGCTACACCTTC. Together with reference TRBV19 and TRBJ1-2, the CDR3 gives the full variable domain: DGGITQSPKYLFRKEGQNVTLSCEQNLNHDAMYWYRQDPGQGLRLIYYSQIVNDFQKGDIAEGYSVSREKKESFPLTVTSAQKNPTAFYLCASSNTRTGKLVGYTFGSGTRLTVV.

This clone was recorded only once. This sequence joins TRBV7-6 and TRBJ1-1; D perhaps matches TRBD1 (5 bases). CDR1 is SGHVS, CDR2 FNYEAQ, per germline. V lost 5 bases, J lost 1 base, and 11 bases lay in between. CDR3 length: 14 residues. The CDR3 sequence is CASSVRGPNTEAFF. In DNA, the CDR3 is TGTGCCAGCAGCGTTAGGGGCCCGAACACTGAAGCTTTCTTT.

The CDR3 reads CASSKTGSYEQYF. The CDR3, as DNA: TGTGCCAGCAGTAAGACAGGGTCCTACGAGCAGTACTTC. This chain uses TRBV6-5 with TRBJ2-7; 7 bases are shared with TRBD1. Trimming took 5 bases from V and 1 from J; bases not matched to a gene: 2. The germline CDR1 and CDR2 sequences are MNHEY and SVGAGI. The CDR3 is 13 amino acids.

The chain combines TRBV2 with TRBJ2-2; tentative D call: TRBD1 (6 bases). The CDR3 contains 13 residues. V was cut by 7 bases and J by 7 bases, with 13 bases left in between. CDR1 SNHLY and CDR2 FYNNEI come from the germline V gene. The CDR3 DNA reads as TGTGCCAGCAAAACAGGGACGGGCGGGGAGCTGTTTTTT. It yields the protein CASKTGTGGELFF.

The chain is built from TRBV2 and TRBJ2-2, with D possibly matching TRBD2 (6 bases). V lost 6 bases and J lost 6, with 17 bases in between. Germline-derived CDR1 and CDR2 are SNHLY and FYNNEI. This CDR3 has 15 amino acids. The CDR3 nucleotides read TGTGCCAGCAGGGGACTCCTGCAACGGGCCGGGGAGCTGTTTTTT. This translates into CASRGLLQRAGELFF.

The chain uses TRBV5-4 and TRBJ2-7; 10 bases match TRBD2. Trimming at V came to 4 bases and at J to 2 bases, leaving 3 bases not matched to a gene. This CDR3 contains 14 residues. CDR1 is SGHNT and CDR2 is YYREEE in the germline V gene (reference sequence). The CDR3 spells CASSLLAGAYEQYF. DNA for the CDR3: TGTGCCAGCAGCCTTCTAGCGGGGGCCTACGAGCAGTACTTC.

This chain joins TRBV18 and TRBJ1-1, with a weak D call TRBD1 (6 bases). Germline CDR1 KGHSH, CDR2 LQKENI. Trimming cost V 3 bases and J 0 bases, with 11 bases left between them. The CDR3 loop spans 15 amino acids. The CDR3 sequence: CASSPVGQMNTEAFF. DNA of the CDR3: TGTGCCAGCTCACCCGTCGGACAGATGAACACTGAAGCTTTCTTT.

The chain has TRBV7-9 and TRBJ1-5, with unresolved D. In germline, CDR1 is SEHNR, CDR2 FQNEAQ (reference sequence). This CDR3 has 16 residues. V was clipped by 0 bases and J by 2 bases, with 11 bases between them. This CDR3 is CASSLAVGEGNQPQHF. The CDR3 coding sequence is TGTGCCAGCAGCTTAGCCGTCGGGGAAGGCAATCAGCCCCAGCATTTT.

The chain employs TRBV5-4 and TRBJ1-3; a weak D match, TRBD1 (6 bases). Trimming removed 3 bases from V and 2 bases from J, with 18 bases in between. This CDR3 region has 17 residues. Germline V gene sequence: CDR1 SGHNT, CDR2 YYREEE (reference sequence). The CDR3 here is CASSSPSQGLAGNTIYF. For the CDR3, the DNA is TGTGCCAGCAGCTCACCTTCCCAGGGGTTGGCTGGAAACACCATATATTTT.

V and J are TRBV7-8 and TRBJ1-4; 12 bases align to TRBD1. Germline V lookup: CDR1 SGHVS, CDR2 FQNEAQ. Unmatched junction bases numbered 16, after V lost 7 bases and J lost 7 bases. This CDR3 is 18 amino acids long. The chain's CDR3 is CASTYRGGQGALGEKLFF. The CDR3 DNA follows: TGTGCCAGCACCTATCGGGGGGGACAGGGGGCGCTGGGTGAAAAACTGTTTTTT.

V is TRBV5-1 and J is TRBJ2-1, with 8 bases fitting TRBD1. CDR1 and CDR2 from the germline V gene are SGHRS and YFSETQ. This CDR3 contains 15 residues. V was pared by 4 bases and J by 2 bases, with 5 bases of the junction left unmatched. In DNA, the CDR3 is TGCGCCAGCAGCGGGACAGGAATTACCTACAATGAGCAGTTCTTC. This translates into CASSGTGITYNEQFF.

The J gene is TRBJ2-3, the V gene TRBV28, with 14 bases fitting TRBD2. V was clipped by 5 bases and J by 2 bases; unmatched bases: 6. Germline CDR1 MDHEN, CDR2 SYDVKM. The CDR3 covers 17 residues. The DNA for the CDR3 is TGTGCCAGCAGTACTCCGGGACTAGCGGGAGCCACAGATACGCAGTATTTT. It encodes CASSTPGLAGATDTQYF.

This chain links TRBV27 with TRBJ1-4; no reliable D call. The germline V gene has CDR1 MNHEY and CDR2 SMNVEV (reference sequence). Trimming took off 6 bases at V and 3 bases at J, with 8 bases between the two ends. This CDR3 has 13 residues. The CDR3 DNA sequence: TGTGCCAGCAGATCGGGTCCTAATGAAAAACTGTTTTTT. It specifies CASRSGPNEKLFF.

V and J are TRBV9 and TRBJ2-3, with 9 bases matching TRBD2. V lost 4 bases and J lost 4; bases outside the gene matches: 10. The V gene's germline CDR1 is SGDLS and CDR2 YYNGEE. This CDR3 comprises 16 residues. The CDR3 region has the DNA TGTGCCAGCAGCACATTAGCGGGAGCTGGGGCAGATACGCAGTATTTT. It specifies CASSTLAGAGADTQYF.

V is TRBV5-1 and J is TRBJ2-3, with D unclear. Germline V gives CDR1 SGHRS, CDR2 YFSETQ. V dropped 0 bases and J dropped 6 bases, with 11 bases sitting between them. The CDR3 runs 14 residues. CDR3 residues: CASSLETGVDTQYF. The CDR3 DNA reads TGCGCCAGCAGCTTGGAAACGGGTGTCGATACGCAGTATTTT. Full variable domain (outside the CDR3, taken from reference TRBV5-1 and TRBJ2-3): KAGVTQTPRYLIKTRGQQVTLSCSPISGHRSVSWYQQTPGQGLQFLFEYFSETQRNKGNFPGRFSGRQFSNSRSEMNVSTLELGDSALYLCASSLETGVDTQYFGPGTRLTVL.

V gene TRBV19 combines with J gene TRBJ2-7; 7 bases line up with TRBD2. This CDR3 spans 14 amino acids. The V segment lost 2 bases and the J segment 2 bases; nucleotides outside the gene matches: 3. Germline-derived CDR1 and CDR2 are LNHDA and SQIVND (reference sequence). CDR3 nucleotides: TGTGCCAGTAGTATAATGGGAGGGCCCTACGAGCAGTACTTC. Amino acids: CASSIMGGPYEQYF.